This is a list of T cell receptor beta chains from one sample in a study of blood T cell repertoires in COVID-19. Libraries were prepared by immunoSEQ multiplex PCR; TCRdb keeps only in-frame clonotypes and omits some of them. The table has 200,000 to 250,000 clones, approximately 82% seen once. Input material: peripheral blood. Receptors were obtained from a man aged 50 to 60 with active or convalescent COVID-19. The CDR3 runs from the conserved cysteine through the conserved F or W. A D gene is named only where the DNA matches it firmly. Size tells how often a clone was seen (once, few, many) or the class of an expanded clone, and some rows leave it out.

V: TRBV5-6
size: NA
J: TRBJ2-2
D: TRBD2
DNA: TGTGCCAGCAGAAGGGGACTAGCGGACACCGGGGAGCTGTTTTTT
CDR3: CASRRGLADTGELFF

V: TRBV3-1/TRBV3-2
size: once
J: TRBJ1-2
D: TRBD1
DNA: TGTGCCAGCAGCCCACCTTTTTTGACAGGGGGAACCTATGGCTACACCTTC
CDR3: CASSPPFLTGGTYGYTF

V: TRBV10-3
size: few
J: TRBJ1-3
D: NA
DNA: TGTGCCACCCTTCAGGGAAACTCTGGAAACACCATATATTTT
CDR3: CATLQGNSGNTIYF

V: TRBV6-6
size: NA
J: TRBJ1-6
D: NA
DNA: TGTGCCAGCAATCGAAGGGGGAGGGGAGGGGATAGCTCCTATAATTCACCCCTCCACTTT
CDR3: CASNRRGRGGDSSYNSPLHF

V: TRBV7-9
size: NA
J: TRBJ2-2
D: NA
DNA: TGTGCCAGCAGCTTAGTACAGGGACGATCCGGGGAGCTGTTTTTT
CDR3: CASSLVQGRSGELFF

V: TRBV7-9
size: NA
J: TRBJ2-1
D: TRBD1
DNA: TGTGCCAGCAGCTTATATCCCCACAGGGGGTACTACAATGAGCAGTTCTTC
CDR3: CASSLYPHRGYYNEQFF

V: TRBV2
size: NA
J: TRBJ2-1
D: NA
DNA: TGTGCCAGCACGAACAGCCGTTACAATGAGCAGTTCTTC
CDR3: CASTNSRYNEQFF

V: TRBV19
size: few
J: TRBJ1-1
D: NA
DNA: TGTGCCAGTAGTATAGGAGGGAGGCGCACTGAAGCTTTCTTT
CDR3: CASSIGGRRTEAFF

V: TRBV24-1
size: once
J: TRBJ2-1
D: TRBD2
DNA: TGTGCCACCAGTGATTTCGCGGCTAGCGGGACCTACAATGAGCAGTTCTTC
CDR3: CATSDFAASGTYNEQFF

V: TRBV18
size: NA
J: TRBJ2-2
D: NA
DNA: TGTGCCAGCTCACCACAGAGGGCGGGGAGCTGGACCGGGGAGCTGTTTTTT
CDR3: CASSPQRAGSWTGELFF

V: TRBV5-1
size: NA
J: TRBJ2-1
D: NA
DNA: TGCGCCAGCAGCTTGGAAGGACAGTCATACAATGAGCAGTTCTTC
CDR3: CASSLEGQSYNEQFF

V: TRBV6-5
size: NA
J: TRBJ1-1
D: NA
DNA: TGTGCCAGCAGTTATGGAACCGGGGTAAGAACGACTGAAGCTTTCTTT
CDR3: CASSYGTGVRTTEAFF

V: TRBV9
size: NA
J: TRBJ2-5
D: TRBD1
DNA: TGTGCCAGCAGCCCGAGGTTACCAGGGGGCGAAAGAGAGACCCAGTACTTC
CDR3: CASSPRLPGGERETQYF

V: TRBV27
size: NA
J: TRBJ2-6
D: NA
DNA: TGTGCCAGCAGTTTCAGGGGTGGGGGGGCCAACGTCCTGACTTTC
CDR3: CASSFRGGGANVLTF

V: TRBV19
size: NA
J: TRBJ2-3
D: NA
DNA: TGTGCCAGTAGTATAGGCAGGAACACAGATACGCAGTATTTT
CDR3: CASSIGRNTDTQYF

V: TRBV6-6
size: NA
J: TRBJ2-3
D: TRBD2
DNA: TGTGCCAGCACCAACCTAGCGGGAGGGGAAGATACGCAGTATTTT
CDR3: CASTNLAGGEDTQYF

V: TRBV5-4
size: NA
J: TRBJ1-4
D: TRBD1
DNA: TGTGCCAGCAGCTTAAGACAGGGGGATGAAAAACTGTTTTTT
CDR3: CASSLRQGDEKLFF

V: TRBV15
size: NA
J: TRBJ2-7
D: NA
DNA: TGTGCCACCAGTCGAGTCCTAGGTTCCTACGAGCAGTACTTC
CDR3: CATSRVLGSYEQYF

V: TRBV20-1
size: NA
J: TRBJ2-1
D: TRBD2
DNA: TGCAGTGCTAGTACCCTAGCGGGACCGAGGCAGTTCTTC
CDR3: CSASTLAGPRQFF

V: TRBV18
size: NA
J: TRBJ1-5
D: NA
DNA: TGTGCCAGCTCACCGGACGACAGCTATAGCAATCAGCCCCAGCATTTT
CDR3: CASSPDDSYSNQPQHF

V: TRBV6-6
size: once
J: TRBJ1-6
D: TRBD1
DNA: TGTGCCAGCAAGGGACAGCCAAATTCACCCCTCCACTTT
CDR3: CASKGQPNSPLHF

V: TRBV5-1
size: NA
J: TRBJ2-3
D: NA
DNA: TGCGCCAGCAGCTTGCGGGAAGTAGGAATAACAGATACGCAGTATTTT
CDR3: CASSLREVGITDTQYF

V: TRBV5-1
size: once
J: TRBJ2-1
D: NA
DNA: TGCGCCAGCAGCTTGGGGCAAGGGGATGAGCAGTTCTTC
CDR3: CASSLGQGDEQFF

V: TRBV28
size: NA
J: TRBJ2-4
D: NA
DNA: TGTGCCAGCAGTCCGACAGGAGACTTAGCCAAAAACATTCAGTACTTC
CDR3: CASSPTGDLAKNIQYF

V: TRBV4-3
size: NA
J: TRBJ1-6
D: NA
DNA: TGCGCCAGCAGCCAAGCCTTTGCGGATTCACCCCTCCACTTT
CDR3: CASSQAFADSPLHF

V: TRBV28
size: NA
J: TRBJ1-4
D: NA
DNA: TGTGCCGCCCAGGGGTCCCCTAATGAAAAACTGTTTTTT
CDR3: CAAQGSPNEKLFF

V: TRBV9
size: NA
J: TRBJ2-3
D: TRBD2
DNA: TGTGCCAGCAGCGCCCGACTAGCGGATAGCACAGATACGCAGTATTTT
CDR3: CASSARLADSTDTQYF

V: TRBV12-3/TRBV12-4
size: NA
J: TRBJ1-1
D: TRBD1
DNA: TGTGCCAGCAGCTACAGGGGGGTCACTGAAGCTTTCTTT
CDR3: CASSYRGVTEAFF

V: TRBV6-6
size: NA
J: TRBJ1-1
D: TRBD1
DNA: TGTGCCAGCACTCGGGACAGGGGATGGAACACTGAAGCTTTCTTT
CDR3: CASTRDRGWNTEAFF

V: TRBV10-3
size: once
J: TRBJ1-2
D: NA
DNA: TGTGCCAGCTTCCCCAATGGGGAGGGTGGCTACACCTTC
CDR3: CASFPNGEGGYTF

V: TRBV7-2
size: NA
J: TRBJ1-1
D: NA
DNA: TGTGCCAGCAGCTCCGGACAATCCCGAATAGCTTTCTTT
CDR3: CASSSGQSRIAFF

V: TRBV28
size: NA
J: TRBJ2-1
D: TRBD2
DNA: TGTGCCAGCAGTTTTGATCCAGCGGGGGGCCCAAGGAATGAGCAGTTCTTC
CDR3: CASSFDPAGGPRNEQFF

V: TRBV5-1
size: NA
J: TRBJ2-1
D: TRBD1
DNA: TGCGCCAGCAGCCCAGGGACAGGGGAACGCGATGAGCAGTTCTTC
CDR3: CASSPGTGERDEQFF

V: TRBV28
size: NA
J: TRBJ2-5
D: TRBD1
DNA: TGTGCCAGCAGTCCCCGCAGATGGACAGGGGGCGAAATGGAAGAGACCCAGTACTTC
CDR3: CASSPRRWTGGEMEETQYF

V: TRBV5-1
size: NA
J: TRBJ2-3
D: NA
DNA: TGCGCCAGCAGCTCGGAGGGCACAGATACGCAGTATTTT
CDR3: CASSSEGTDTQYF

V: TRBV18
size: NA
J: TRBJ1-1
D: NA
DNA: TGTGCCAGCTCATCCACCGACATGAACACTGAAGCTTTCTTT
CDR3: CASSSTDMNTEAFF

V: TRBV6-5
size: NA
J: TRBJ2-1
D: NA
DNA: TGTGCCAGCAGTCGCCAACAGATGACCTACAATGAGCAGTTCTTC
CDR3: CASSRQQMTYNEQFF

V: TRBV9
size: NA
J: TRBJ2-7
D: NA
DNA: TGTGCCAGCAGCCCACTAGCCCAATCCTACGAGCAGTACTTC
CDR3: CASSPLAQSYEQYF

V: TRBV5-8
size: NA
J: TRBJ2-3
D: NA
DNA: TGTGCCAGCAGCTTGGGACAGAACACAGATACGCAGTATTTT
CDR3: CASSLGQNTDTQYF

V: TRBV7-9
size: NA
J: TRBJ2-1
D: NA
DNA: TGTGCCAGCAGCTTAGAGGGGGGGAGCAGATTTTACAATGAGCAGTTCTTC
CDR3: CASSLEGGSRFYNEQFF

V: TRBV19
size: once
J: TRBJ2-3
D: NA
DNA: TGTGCCAGTAGTATGGTGGGGCTCACAGATACGCAGTATTTT
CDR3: CASSMVGLTDTQYF

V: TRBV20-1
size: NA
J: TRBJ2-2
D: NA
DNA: TGCAGTGCTAGTCCGCCAGCGAGTACCGGGGAGCTGTTTTTT
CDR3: CSASPPASTGELFF

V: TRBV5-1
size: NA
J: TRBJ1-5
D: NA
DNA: TGCGCCAGCAGCTTGGAGGAGGATAGCAATCAGCCCCAGCATTTT
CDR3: CASSLEEDSNQPQHF